This passage covers 27 T cell receptor beta chains from one sample sequenced in a study of blood T cell repertoires in COVID-19. Profiling relied on immunoSEQ multiplex PCR, and the TCRdb table lists in-frame clones only, not all of them. The sample contains about 220,000 clones, 65% to 90% of which appear only once. The sample consisted of peripheral blood. The receptors here all came from a man aged 45-65 years with active or convalescent COVID-19.

This clone was detected a few times. The rearrangement uses TRBV28 and TRBJ1-5; D may be TRBD1 (5 bases). The V gene's germline CDR1 is MDHEN and CDR2 SYDVKM. V lost 3 bases to trimming and J lost 1 base, with 7 bases between them. This CDR3 spans 14 amino acids. The CDR3 region has the DNA TGTGCCAGCAGTTTCAGACAGAGCAATCAGCCCCAGCATTTT. It codes for CASSFRQSNQPQHF.

The chain employs TRBV28 and TRBJ1-1, with a possible D match to TRBD1 (5 bases). Trimming removed 2 bases at V and 10 bases at J, with 20 bases between. The CDR3 is 15 residues long. Germline V gives CDR1 MDHEN, CDR2 SYDVKM. The CDR3 sequence: CASSLGTALREGAFF. CDR3 coding DNA: TGTGCCAGCAGTTTAGGGACGGCCCTGAGGGAGGGAGCTTTCTTT.

The genes are TRBV3-1 (or the pseudogene TRBV3-2) and TRBJ1-2; 8 nucleotides agree with TRBD1. The V segment lost 4 bases and the J segment 4 bases; nucleotides outside the gene matches: 2. The CDR3 loop spans 13 amino acids. In germline, CDR1 is LGHDT, CDR2 YNNKEL (reference sequence). The CDR3 bases are TGTGCCAGCAGCCCCGGACAGGGCTATGGCTACACCTTC. It yields the protein CASSPGQGYGYTF.

The V and J genes are TRBV5-1 and TRBJ1-1; the match to TRBD1 covers 11 bases. Germline V CDR1 and CDR2: SGHRS, YFSETQ. The CDR3 is 14 amino acids. V shed 4 bases, J shed 3 bases, and the junction held 2 bases outside the gene matches. The CDR3, as DNA: TGCGCCAGCAGCGAGGGACAGGGGGACACTGAAGCTTTCTTT. This encodes CASSEGQGDTEAFF.

The gene calls are TRBV7-8 and TRBJ2-1; 9 bases line up with TRBD2. The ends lost 1 base at V and 2 bases at J; junction bases unmatched: 3. Per the germline V gene, CDR1 is SGHVS and CDR2 is FQNEAQ. The CDR3 spans 16 residues. In nucleotides, the CDR3 is TGTGCCAGCAGCTTAGGCCCTAGCGGGACCTACAATGAGCAGTTCTTC. It translates to CASSLGPSGTYNEQFF.

This sequence joins TRBV7-2 and TRBJ1-2, with D maybe TRBD1 (6 bases). Germline V lookup: CDR1 SGHTA, CDR2 FQGNSA. The CDR3 length is 13 residues. Deletions cut 4 bases from V and 8 bases from J, with 14 bases between. The CDR3 loop reads CASSSRGSSGYTF. CDR3 DNA sequence: TGTGCCAGCAGCTCTAGGGGGTCTAGCGGCTACACCTTC. Filled out from reference TRBV7-2 and TRBJ1-2, the complete variable domain reads GAGVSQSPSNKVTEKGKDVELRCDPISGHTALYWYRQSLGQGLEFLIYFQGNSAPDKSGLPSDRFSAERTGGSVSTLTIQRTQQEDSAVYLCASSSRGSSGYTFGSGTRLTVV.

The V gene is TRBV9, the J gene TRBJ2-1; D gene unclear. This CDR3 has 12 residues. Germline values: CDR1 SGDLS, CDR2 YYNGEE. Trimming took 3 bases from V and 11 from J, leaving 12 bases between them. CDR3 loop: CASSAPNNKQFF. DNA for the CDR3: TGTGCCAGCAGCGCCCCGAACAACAAGCAGTTCTTC.

V usage is TRBV10-3 and J usage is TRBJ2-3; perhaps TRBD2 as D (6 bases). Trimming shortened V by 0 bases and J by 5 bases, and 12 bases separated the two germline ends. The CDR3 sequence is 15 residues long. Germline CDR1 ENHRY, CDR2 SYGVKD. This CDR3 reads CAISESRRGGDTQYF. The CDR3 nucleotides read TGTGCCATCAGTGAGTCCCGGAGGGGTGGAGATACGCAGTATTTT.

The chain couples TRBV4-1 to TRBJ2-1; possibly TRBD1 for D (6 bases). This CDR3 contains 17 residues. V lost 4 bases to trimming and J lost 0 bases, with 16 bases between them. Germline V lookup: CDR1 MGHRA, CDR2 YSYEKL. The CDR3 DNA reads TGCGCCAGCAGCCTGGACAGTATTCTAAGCTCCTACAATGAGCAGTTCTTC. Its translation: CASSLDSILSSYNEQFF.

J is TRBJ1-1 and V is TRBV6-5, with 7 bases fitting TRBD1. Germline values: CDR1 MNHEY, CDR2 SVGAGI. Trimming took 6 bases from V and 5 from J; bases not matched to a gene: 6. The CDR3 totals 13 residues. CDR3 residues: CASSPQTGTEAFF. As DNA, the CDR3 is TGTGCCAGCAGCCCGCAGACAGGGACTGAAGCTTTCTTT.

The chain has TRBV7-6 and TRBJ2-1, with TRBD2 as a possible D gene (6 bases). CDR1 is SGHVS, CDR2 FNYEAQ, per germline. The CDR3 extends over 15 amino acids. Deletions cut 5 bases from V and 8 bases from J, with 19 bases between. CDR3 loop: CASSPPGLQGYEQFF. The CDR3 DNA follows: TGTGCCAGCAGCCCCCCGGGACTCCAGGGCTATGAGCAGTTCTTC.

V usage is TRBV7-3 and J usage is TRBJ2-1; 10 bases are shared with TRBD2. The CDR3 has 15 amino acids. The germline gives CDR1 SGHTA, CDR2 FQGTGA. V lost 5 bases and J lost 6; bases outside the gene matches: 7. CDR3 DNA: TGTGCCAGCAGCGCGCGGGGGACTAGCGCCAATGAGCAGTTCTTC. Its protein is CASSARGTSANEQFF.

The V and J genes are TRBV6-5 and TRBJ2-5, with 7 bases identical to TRBD2. V gave up 4 bases and J gave up 5 bases; unmatched junction bases: 10. The CDR3 totals 15 residues. Germline V gene lookup returns CDR1 MNHEY and CDR2 SVGAGI. DNA for the CDR3: TGTGCCAGCAGTTCCCCGGCAGGGCGGGGGGAGACCCAGTACTTC. It codes for CASSSPAGRGETQYF.

This chain uses TRBV6-5 with TRBJ1-5, with D perhaps matching TRBD1 (5 bases). The CDR3 has 15 amino acids. CDR1 is MNHEY and CDR2 is SVGAGI in the germline V gene. V lost 6 bases, J lost 2 bases, and 14 bases lay in between. CDR3 sequence: CASRPGDWGNQPQHF. The CDR3 DNA sequence: TGTGCCAGCAGGCCGGGGGATTGGGGCAATCAGCCCCAGCATTTT.

CDR3 sequence: CASSPPGTVLYF. CDR3 DNA: TGTGCCAGCAGCCCCCCCGGGACAGTGTTGTATTTT. The chain employs TRBV7-8 and TRBJ2-3; 7 bases line up with TRBD1. Germline V gene lookup returns CDR1 SGHVS and CDR2 FQNEAQ. The CDR3 covers 12 residues. V dropped 5 bases and J dropped 14; count of bases not matched to a gene: 10.

The chain couples TRBV7-2 to TRBJ2-1, with 9 nucleotides matching TRBD1. Trimming cost V 5 bases and J 0 bases; bases outside gene matches: 11. The germline gives CDR1 SGHTA, CDR2 FQGNSA. This CDR3 region has 18 residues. The CDR3 nucleotides read TGTGCCAGCAGCAGGAGGTGGGGGACAGGGCCCTCCTACAATGAGCAGTTCTTC. Translated: CASSRRWGTGPSYNEQFF.

The J gene is TRBJ1-1, the V gene TRBV5-1, with a possible D match to TRBD1 (5 bases). From germline, CDR1 is SGHRS and CDR2 YFSETQ. The CDR3 length is 13 residues. Trimming shortened V by 1 base and J by 4 bases, and 8 bases separated the two germline ends. The CDR3 protein is CASSLQGSTEAFF. CDR3 sequence (DNA): TGCGCCAGCAGCTTGCAGGGAAGCACTGAAGCTTTCTTT.

The rearrangement links TRBV27 to TRBJ1-3; 9 positions match TRBD1. V lost 5 bases to trimming and J lost 4 bases; unmatched junction nucleotides: 6. The CDR3 has 15 residues. CDR1 is MNHEY, CDR2 SMNVEV, per germline (reference sequence). The CDR3 DNA is TGTGCCAGCAGTCCTGGGGACAGGGCCGGAAACACCATATATTTT. Its translation: CASSPGDRAGNTIYF.

The CDR3 loop is CASSTGSGQPQHF. CDR3 DNA sequence: TGCGCCAGCAGTACAGGGTCGGGTCAGCCCCAGCATTTT. The J gene is TRBJ1-5, the V gene TRBV10-2, with D maybe TRBD1 (6 bases). Trimming took off 5 bases at V and 6 bases at J, with 11 bases between the two ends. Per germline, CDR1 WSHSY and CDR2 SAAADI. This CDR3 has 13 amino acids.

This clone was seen a handful of times. The chain links TRBV7-2 to TRBJ2-7, with D tentatively TRBD2 (6 bases). The V and J ends lost 4 bases and 2 bases respectively, with 15 bases between them. The CDR3 contains 15 residues. In germline, CDR1 is SGHTA, CDR2 FQGNSA. The chain's CDR3 is CASSSLGGGAYEQYF. CDR3 bases: TGTGCCAGCAGCTCCTTGGGGGGAGGTGCCTACGAGCAGTACTTC.

This sequence joins TRBV7-9 and TRBJ2-2; 10 bases map to TRBD1. The junction had 1 base not matched to a gene; V was cut back by 3 bases and J by 3 bases. CDR1 SEHNR and CDR2 FQNEAQ come from the germline V gene (reference sequence). The CDR3 runs 15 residues. The CDR3 protein is CASSFGTGDTGELFF. CDR3 nucleotides: TGTGCCAGCAGCTTCGGGACAGGGGACACCGGGGAGCTGTTTTTT.

The J gene is TRBJ2-4, the V gene TRBV2, with D perhaps matching TRBD1 (5 bases). Between the trimmed V and J ends, which lost 4 bases and 3 bases, there was a span of 7 bases. The CDR3 is 13 amino acids. Germline V gene sequence: CDR1 SNHLY, CDR2 FYNNEI. In nucleotides, the CDR3 is TGTGCCAGCAGTGTTGACAGCAAAAACATTCAGTACTTC. It codes for CASSVDSKNIQYF.

The V gene is TRBV6-6, the J gene TRBJ1-2; D is unclear. Per the germline V gene, CDR1 is MNHNY and CDR2 is SVGAGI (reference sequence). Between the trimmed V and J ends, which lost 2 bases and 3 bases, there was a span of 13 bases. The CDR3 sequence is 15 residues long. The CDR3 reads CASSYTRGPDYGYTF. CDR3 nucleotides: TGTGCCAGCAGTTACACCCGCGGGCCAGACTATGGCTACACCTTC.

The V gene is TRBV9, the J gene TRBJ2-5, with TRBD2 identical over 10 bases. Germline V CDR1 and CDR2: SGDLS, YYNGEE. The CDR3 loop spans 17 amino acids. The V segment lost 2 bases and the J segment 1 base; nucleotides outside the gene matches: 8. DNA of the CDR3: TGTGCCAGCAGCGTTACCCCGAGCGGGGGGGCCCAAGAGACCCAGTACTTC. This translates into CASSVTPSGGAQETQYF. The full variable domain, its missing parts supplied by reference TRBV9 and TRBJ2-5, is DSGVTQTPKHLITATGQRVTLRCSPRSGDLSVYWYQQSLDQGLQFLIQYYNGEERAKGNILERFSAQQFPDLHSELNLSSLELGDSALYFCASSVTPSGGAQETQYFGPGTRLLVL.

This clone came up a few times. The chain employs TRBV19 and TRBJ2-2, with D perhaps TRBD2 (5 bases). V shed 6 bases and J shed 7 bases, with 12 bases lying between them. The CDR3 consists of 13 residues. Per the germline V gene, CDR1 is LNHDA and CDR2 is SQIVND (reference sequence). CDR3 region: CASSSEEDGELFF. The DNA of the CDR3 is TGTGCCAGTAGCTCGGAGGAGGACGGGGAGCTGTTTTTT.

In this sample, this clone turned up once. The V gene is TRBV9, the J gene TRBJ2-1, with D unclear. Between the trimmed V and J ends, which lost 0 bases and 0 bases, there was a span of 7 bases. This CDR3 has 15 residues. CDR1 SGDLS and CDR2 YYNGEE come from the germline V gene. The CDR3 nucleotides are TGTGCCAGCAGCGTAGAGCGTAGCTCCTACAATGAGCAGTTCTTC. Amino acids: CASSVERSSYNEQFF.

This clone was counted between two and nine times. The rearrangement joins TRBV10-3 to TRBJ2-2, with TRBD2 matching 7 bases. Germline CDR1 ENHRY, CDR2 SYGVKD. V shed 3 bases, J shed 3 bases, and the junction held 4 bases outside the gene matches. The CDR3 has 15 amino acids. CDR3 nucleotide sequence: TGTGCCATCAGTGAAGCGGGATCGTACACCGGGGAGCTGTTTTTT. Translating it yields CAISEAGSYTGELFF.